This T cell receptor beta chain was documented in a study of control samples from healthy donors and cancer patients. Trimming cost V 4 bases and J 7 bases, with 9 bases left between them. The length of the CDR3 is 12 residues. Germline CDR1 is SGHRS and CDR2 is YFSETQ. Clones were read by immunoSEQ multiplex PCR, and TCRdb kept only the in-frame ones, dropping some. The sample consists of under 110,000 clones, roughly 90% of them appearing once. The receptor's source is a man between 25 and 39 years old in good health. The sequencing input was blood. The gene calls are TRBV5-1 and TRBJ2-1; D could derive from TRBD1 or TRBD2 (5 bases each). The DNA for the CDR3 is TGCGCCAGCAGCCCCTGGGGGAATGAGCAGTTCTTC. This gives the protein CASSPWGNEQFF. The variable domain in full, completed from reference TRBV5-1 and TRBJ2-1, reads KAGVTQTPRYLIKTRGQQVTLSCSPISGHRSVSWYQQTPGQGLQFLFEYFSETQRNKGNFPGRFSGRQFSNSRSEMNVSTLELGDSALYLCASSPWGNEQFFGPGTRLTVL.